These 18 T cell receptor beta chains came from one sample sequenced in a study of T cells in women clearing cervical HPV infection. Data came from immunoSEQ multiplex PCR; TCRdb stores just in-frame clones and leaves some out. Recorded for this sample: around 30,000 clones. Sample: blood buffy coat. Receptors were obtained from a woman between 18 and 69 years old with a cervical HPV16 infection that either progressed to CIN3+ or cleared (not recorded which).

Concerning this clone: Read sequence stops 3 residues before the CDR3 end, and the germline J gene provides the missing end. The chain is built from TRBV7-6 and TRBJ2-2, with 7 bases matching TRBD2. Germline-derived CDR1 and CDR2 are SGHVS and FNYEAQ. V lost 2 bases and J lost 1; bases outside the gene matches: 4. The CDR3 has 16 amino acids. The CDR3 bases that were read are TGTGCCAGCAGCTTACCAGGCGGGGGGAACACCGGGGAG. It yields the protein CASSLPGGGNTGE. Given in full, the CDR3 is CASSLPGGGNTGELFF.

The CDR3 DNA, read in part, is TGTGCCAGCAGCCCTGGGGGCAGTAATGAAAAG. It translates to CASSPGGSNEK. The CDR3 reads in full as CASSPGGSNEKLFF. The chain carries TRBV7-2 and TRBJ2-2; possibly TRBD1 for D (6 bases). The read falls 3 residues short of the CDR3 end, and the missing part is taken from the germline J gene. Germline CDR1 reads SGHTA; CDR2 reads FQGNSA. This CDR3 is 14 amino acids long.

The CDR3 region is CASSFAGGGEDTQYF. The covered CDR3 bases are TGTGCCAGCAGCTTCGCGGGGGGGGGCGAAGATACG. This chain links TRBV5-6 with TRBJ2-3, with 9 bases that match TRBD2. The observed sequence ends 3 residues before the CDR3 terminus, with the missing tail filled in from the germline J gene. This CDR3 comprises 15 residues. Germline CDR1 SGHDT, CDR2 YYEEEE. The V and J ends lost 2 bases and 5 bases, in that order; junction bases with no gene match: 6.

CDR3 sequence: CASSSLAGGPSYEQYF. The covered CDR3 bases are TGTGCCAGCAGTTCTTTAGCGGGGGGGCCCTCCTACGAG. The rearrangement uses TRBV6-2 or TRBV6-3 and TRBJ2-7; 11 bases match TRBD2. The read gets to within 3 residues of the CDR3 end, and the germline J gene fills in the rest. Germline CDR1 reads MNHEY; CDR2 reads SVGEGT. This CDR3 contains 16 residues. J was trimmed by 0 bases and V by 4 bases; bases with no gene match: 5.

Comment on this clone: The read ends 3 residues before the CDR3 terminus; that terminus is restored from the germline J gene. This sequence joins TRBV14 and TRBJ1-3; D uncertain. This CDR3 region has 16 residues. Germline V gives CDR1 SGHDN, CDR2 FVKESK. V lost 2 bases to trimming and J lost 4 bases, with 15 bases between them. Partial CDR3 DNA: TGTGCCAGCAGCCAATATCTAAGGGCTGGAGGAAACACC. Translating it yields CASSQYLRAGGNT. The full CDR3 reads CASSQYLRAGGNTIYF.

Note on this clone: With the read ending 3 residues before the CDR3 end, the germline J gene is used to fill in that end. The chain uses TRBV5-1 and TRBJ1-5, with D unclear. The germline V and J ends were trimmed by 2 bases and 1 base, with 10 bases remaining between them. This CDR3 spans 15 amino acids. Per the germline V gene, CDR1 is SGHRS and CDR2 is YFSETQ. Incomplete CDR3 DNA: TGCGCCAGCAGCTTCGGGTCGGGGAGCAATCAGCCC. As protein: CASSFGSGSNQP. The entire CDR3 sequence reads CASSFGSGSNQPQHF.

To note about this clone: The read is 3 residues too short to cover the CDR3 end, so that end is filled in from the germline J gene. The chain couples TRBV30 to TRBJ2-1, with a possible D match to TRBD2 (6 bases). Trimming pared 8 bases from V and 9 bases from J, leaving 11 bases between. This CDR3 contains 10 residues. The germline CDR1 and CDR2 sequences are GTSNPN and SVGIG (reference sequence). The CDR3 loop is CAGDWVEQFF. CDR3 DNA, as far as it was read: TGTGCCGGGGACTGGGTTGAG. The full variable domain, completed using reference TRBV30 and TRBJ2-1, is SQTIHQWPATLVQPVGSPLSLECTVEGTSNPNLYWYRQAAGRGLQLLFYSVGIGQISSEVPQNLSASRPQDRQFILSSKKLLLSDSGFYLCAGDWVEQFFGPGTRLTVL.

Comments on this clone: The read terminates 3 residues ahead of where the CDR3 ends, so the germline J gene completes it. The V gene is TRBV20-1, the J gene TRBJ2-1; TRBD2 matches at 11 bases. The V segment lost 4 bases and the J segment 9 bases; nucleotides outside the gene matches: 17. The CDR3 runs to 17 residues. Germline CDR1 is DFQATT and CDR2 is SNEGSKA (reference sequence). The DNA read from the CDR3 is TGCAGTGCTACTAGAGTAGCGGGGGGGCCCTGGGGGAGTGAG. Translating gives CSATRVAGGPWGSE. The whole CDR3 region reads CSATRVAGGPWGSEQFF.

Notes on this clone: Coverage ceases 3 residues before the CDR3 finishes, and the germline J gene fills in the end. The chain carries TRBV6-2 or TRBV6-3 and TRBJ2-3; TRBD1 aligns across 11 bases. CDR1 MNHEY and CDR2 SVGEGT come from the germline V gene. J gave up 6 bases and V 5 bases, and 10 bases lay outside the gene matches. CDR3 length: 16 amino acids. The sequenced part of the CDR3 DNA is TGTGCCAGCAGTAGGGCAGGGACAGGGGGTTGGGATACG. Protein sequence: CASSRAGTGGWDT. In full, the CDR3 reads CASSRAGTGGWDTQYF.

On this clone itself: The read comes to an end 3 residues before the CDR3 does, leaving the germline J gene to fill in the end. The rearrangement joins TRBV9 to TRBJ2-1, with 9 nucleotides matching TRBD1. The CDR3 is 15 amino acids. V was pared by 4 bases and J by 2 bases, with 4 bases of the junction left unmatched. Germline loops: CDR1 SGDLS, CDR2 YYNGEE. The DNA read from the CDR3 is TGTGCCAGCAGCCCGACAGGGGGGCCCTACAATGAG. Its translation is CASSPTGGPYNE. The whole CDR3 reads CASSPTGGPYNEQFF.

Details on this clone: The CDR3 is cut off 3 residues early in the read; its end comes from the germline J gene. V is TRBV18 and J is TRBJ1-2; D is unclear. This CDR3 region has 15 residues. In germline, CDR1 is KGHSH, CDR2 LQKENI. The CDR3: CASSPALASTDTYTF. Incomplete CDR3 DNA: TGTGCCAGCTCTCCAGCACTAGCGAGCACAGATACC.

As regards this clone: The germline gene is not matched at one end of the junction; a read error may be the cause. From the germline J gene comes the end of the CDR3, since the read stops 3 residues before it. This same CDR3 is encoded by further DNA sequences in the sample. The V gene is TRBV7-6, the J gene TRBJ1-3, with D hard to call. The CDR3 runs to 14 residues. CDR1 and CDR2 (germline): SGHVS, FNYEAQ. The covered CDR3 bases are TGTGCCAGCAGCCCATATAGCTCTGGAAACACG. Amino acids: CASSPYSSGNT. The entire CDR3 protein is CASSPYSSGNTIYF.

As regards this clone: The DNA ends 3 residues before the CDR3 does, and the rest of the CDR3 is filled in from the germline J gene. The chain is built from TRBV19 and TRBJ2-5; 8 bases map to TRBD2. The germline V gene encodes CDR1 LNHDA and CDR2 SQIVND (reference sequence). The CDR3 covers 18 residues. V lost 0 bases to trimming and J lost 5 bases; unmatched junction nucleotides: 14. CDR3: CASSIDRRLAGRVETQYF. The covered CDR3 bases are TGTGCCAGTAGTATAGATCGCCGCTTAGCGGGAAGGGTGGAGACC.

Concerning this clone: The read halts 3 residues ahead of the CDR3 end, with the missing end drawn from the germline J gene. J is TRBJ2-3 and V is TRBV19; 10 bases align to TRBD2. The CDR3 consists of 15 residues. The germline CDR1 and CDR2 sequences are LNHDA and SQIVND (reference sequence). CDR3 in amino acids: CASKREGRDQETQYF. The sequenced part of the CDR3 DNA is TGTGCCAGTAAGCGGGAGGGCCGGGACCAAGAGACG.

Comments on this clone: The CDR3 end is not reached by the read, which stops 3 residues before it; the germline J gene fills it in. The chain joins TRBV11-3 to TRBJ2-5; maybe TRBD2 (6 bases). Germline lookup yields CDR1 SGHNT and CDR2 YENEEA. Trimming stripped 5 bases from V and 3 bases from J, with 16 bases between. The CDR3 sequence is 15 residues long. The sequenced part of the CDR3 DNA is TGTGCCAGCAGCCCCGTTGCGGGAAGCGAAGAGACC. Protein product: CASSPVAGSEET. The entire CDR3 protein reads CASSPVAGSEETQYF.

Concerning this clone itself: The read gets to within 3 residues of the CDR3 end, and the germline J gene fills in the rest. The chain employs TRBV4-2 and TRBJ1-4; D call uncertain. The germline gives CDR1 LGHNA, CDR2 YNFKEQ. V was shortened by 1 base and J by 7 bases, with 7 bases between the two germline ends. This CDR3 spans 13 amino acids. The CDR3 region is CASSQVSSEKLFF. CDR3 DNA, as far as it was read: TGTGCCAGCAGCCAAGTATCCAGTGAAAAA.

With respect to this clone: The read ends 3 residues shy of where the CDR3 ends; the end is completed using the germline J gene. The rearrangement links TRBV10-3 to TRBJ1-1; D not certain. The CDR3 extends over 13 amino acids. The germline V gene has CDR1 ENHRY and CDR2 SYGVKD. Incomplete CDR3 DNA: TGTGCCATCAGTGAGTCCCCAGAGTACAAG. Its protein is CAISESPEYK. In full, the CDR3 reads CAISESPEYKAFF.

Details on this clone: The CDR3 goes on 3 residues after the read ends, and that part is filled in from the germline J gene. The chain carries TRBV30 and TRBJ2-3, with D possibly matching TRBD1 (6 bases). This CDR3 contains 14 residues. In germline, CDR1 is GTSNPN, CDR2 SVGIG (reference sequence). V lost 4 bases and J lost 0, with 11 bases in between. CDR3 loop: CAWNRVASTDTQYF. The CDR3 DNA, read in part, is TGTGCCTGGAACAGGGTCGCTAGCACAGATACG.